A selection of T cell receptor beta chains follows, all from one sample in a study of T cells in Graves' hyperthyroidism and ophthalmopathy. TCRdb called the multiplex PCR reads again in MiXCR, with one record for every CDR3 protein. This sample has some 460,000 distinct CDR3 sequences; 15% to 19% occur once, and the top ten carry around 7.7%. Material for sequencing was blood. The source is a woman under 30 with Graves' hyperthyroidism. The CDR3 runs from the conserved cysteine through the conserved F or W. The D gene is left open where the match is weak. Clone size is stated in some rows and not others, as once, few, many or a class when expanded.

d_gene	abundance	v_gene	j_gene	CDR3nt	CDR3aa
-	few	TRBV7-9	TRBJ2-3	TGTGCCAGCAGCAATTCCTGGGTTACAGATACGCAGTATTTT	CASSNSWVTDTQYF
-	-	TRBV7-2	TRBJ2-1	TGTGCCAGCAGCCAGTCCTTTGGCAGGGGGGCCTACAATGAGCAGTTCTTC	CASSQSFGRGAYNEQFF
-	many	TRBV5-6	TRBJ2-5	TGTGCCAGCAGCTACAATCTGGGGGGCCAAGAGACCCAGTACTTC	CASSYNLGGQETQYF
-	many	TRBV30	TRBJ2-7	TGTGCCTGGAGTCGAGACCCGGGGCACGAGCAGTACTTC	CAWSRDPGHEQYF
-	many	TRBV2	TRBJ1-2	TGTGCCAGCAGTGTAGTTGGTGGCGGCTCGGGCTATGGCTACACCTTC	CASSVVGGGSGYGYTF
-	-	TRBV28	TRBJ1-2	TGTGCCAGCGCAGAATCCAGAAACTATGGCTACACCTTC	CASAESRNYGYTF
TRBD1	many	TRBV12-3/TRBV12-4	TRBJ1-2	TGTGCCAGCACCGGGACAGGGGTACGATATGGCTACACCTTC	CASTGTGVRYGYTF
TRBD1	many	TRBV5-1	TRBJ1-2	TGCGCCAGCAGCGACAGGGGAGTTTCGGGCTATGGCTACACCTTC	CASSDRGVSGYGYTF
-	many	TRBV6-5	TRBJ2-5	TGTGCCAGCAGTTACTCGAGAGACAGCCAAGAGACCCAGTACTTC	CASSYSRDSQETQYF
-	many	TRBV5-1	TRBJ1-2	TGCGCCAGCAGCCCCCCATGGGGGAACTATGGCTACACCTTC	CASSPPWGNYGYTF
-	few	TRBV6-1	TRBJ2-1	TGTGCCAGCAGTCCCCCGTATGGCGGGGAGGCCAATGAGCAGTTCTTC	CASSPPYGGEANEQFF
-	many	TRBV7-3	TRBJ2-3	TGTGCCAGCAGCCAAGTAGGGGGAGATACGCAGTATTTT	CASSQVGGDTQYF
TRBD1	many	TRBV25-1	TRBJ1-3	TGTGCCAGCAGTGCTACAGGGGCTGGAAACACCATATATTTT	CASSATGAGNTIYF
-	-	TRBV7-3	TRBJ2-3	TGTGCCAGCAGCTCCTCGGACGCGGGTACGGATACGCAGTATTTT	CASSSSDAGTDTQYF
TRBD1	many	TRBV10-3	TRBJ2-7	TGTGCCATCAGCAACAGGGGAGAAGGAGAGCAGTACTTC	CAISNRGEGEQYF